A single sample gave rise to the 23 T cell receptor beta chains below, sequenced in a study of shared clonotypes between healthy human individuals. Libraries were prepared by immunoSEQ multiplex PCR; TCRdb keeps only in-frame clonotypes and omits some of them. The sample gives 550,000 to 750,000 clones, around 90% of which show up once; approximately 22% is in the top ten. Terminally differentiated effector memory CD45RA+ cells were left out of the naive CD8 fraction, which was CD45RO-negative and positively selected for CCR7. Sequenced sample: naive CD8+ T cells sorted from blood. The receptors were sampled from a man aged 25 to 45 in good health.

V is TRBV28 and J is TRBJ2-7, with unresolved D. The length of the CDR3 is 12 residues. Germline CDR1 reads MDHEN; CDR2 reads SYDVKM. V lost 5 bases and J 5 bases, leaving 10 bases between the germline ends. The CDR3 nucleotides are TGTGCCAGCAGTCCGGTCTATCACGAGCAGTACTTC. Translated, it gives CASSPVYHEQYF.

The CDR3 spells CASSLAYRSGLYNEQFF. CDR3 sequence (DNA): TGTGCCAGCAGCTTGGCTTACAGGAGCGGCCTTTACAATGAGCAGTTCTTC. The chain combines TRBV5-6 with TRBJ2-1, with D perhaps TRBD1 or TRBD2 (5 bases each). Germline V gene data show CDR1 as SGHDT and CDR2 as YYEEEE. This CDR3 spans 17 amino acids. V was trimmed by 0 bases and J by 4 bases, leaving 17 bases between them.

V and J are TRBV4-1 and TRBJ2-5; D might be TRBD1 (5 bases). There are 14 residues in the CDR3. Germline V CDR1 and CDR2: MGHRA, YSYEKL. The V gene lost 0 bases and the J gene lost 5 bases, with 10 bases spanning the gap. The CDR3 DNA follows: TGCGCCAGCAGCCAAGAATGGGGCGGTGAGACCCAGTACTTC. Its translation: CASSQEWGGETQYF.

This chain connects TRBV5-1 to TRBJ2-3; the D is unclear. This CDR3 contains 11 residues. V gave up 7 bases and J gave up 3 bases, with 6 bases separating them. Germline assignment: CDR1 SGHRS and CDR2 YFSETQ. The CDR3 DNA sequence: TGCGCCAGCCGTCTTACAGATACGCAGTATTTT. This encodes CASRLTDTQYF.

The CDR3 region is CASSPNSGTSIHEQYF. The CDR3 bases are TGTGCCAGCAGTCCTAATTCGGGGACTAGCATCCACGAGCAGTACTTC. The chain carries TRBV27 and TRBJ2-7; 9 nucleotides align to TRBD2. Germline trimming cut 5 bases from V and 5 bases from J; bases unmatched to any gene: 13. Germline V gene sequence: CDR1 MNHEY, CDR2 SMNVEV (reference sequence). The CDR3 is 16 amino acids.

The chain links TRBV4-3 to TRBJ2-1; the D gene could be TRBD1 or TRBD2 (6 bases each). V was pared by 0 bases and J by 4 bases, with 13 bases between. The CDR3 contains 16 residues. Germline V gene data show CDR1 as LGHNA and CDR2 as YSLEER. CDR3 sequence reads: CASSQDFGGKYNEQFF. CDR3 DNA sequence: TGCGCCAGCAGCCAAGATTTCGGGGGCAAGTACAATGAGCAGTTCTTC.

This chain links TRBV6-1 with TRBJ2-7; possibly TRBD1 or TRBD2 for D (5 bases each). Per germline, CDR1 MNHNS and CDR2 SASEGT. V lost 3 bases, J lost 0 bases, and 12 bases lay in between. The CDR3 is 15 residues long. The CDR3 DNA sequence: TGTGCCAGCAGTGAGGGTCGGGGCAGCTCCTACGAGCAGTACTTC. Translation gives CASSEGRGSSYEQYF.

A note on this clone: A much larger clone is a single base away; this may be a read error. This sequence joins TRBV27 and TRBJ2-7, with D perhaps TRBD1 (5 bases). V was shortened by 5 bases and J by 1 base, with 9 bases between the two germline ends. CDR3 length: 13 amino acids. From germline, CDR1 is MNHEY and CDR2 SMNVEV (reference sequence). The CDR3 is CASSEGASYEQYF. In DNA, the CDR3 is TGTGCCAGCAGTGAAGGGGCTTCCTACGAGCAGTACTTC.

The CDR3 nucleotides are TGTGCCAGCAGCCAAGTTCCAGGGGGCTATGGCTACACCTTC. Protein product: CASSQVPGGYGYTF. This chain joins TRBV14 and TRBJ1-2, with 7 bases lining up with TRBD1. The CDR3 runs 14 residues. In germline, CDR1 is SGHDN, CDR2 FVKESK. V was clipped by 1 base and J by 4 bases; unmatched bases: 3.

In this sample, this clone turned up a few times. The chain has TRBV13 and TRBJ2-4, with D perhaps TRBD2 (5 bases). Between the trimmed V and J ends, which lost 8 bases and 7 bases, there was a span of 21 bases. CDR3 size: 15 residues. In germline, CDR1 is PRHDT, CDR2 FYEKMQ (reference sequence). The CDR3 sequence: CASARGSGSMNIQYF. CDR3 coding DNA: TGTGCCAGCGCCCGAGGGTCCGGCTCGATGAACATTCAGTACTTC.

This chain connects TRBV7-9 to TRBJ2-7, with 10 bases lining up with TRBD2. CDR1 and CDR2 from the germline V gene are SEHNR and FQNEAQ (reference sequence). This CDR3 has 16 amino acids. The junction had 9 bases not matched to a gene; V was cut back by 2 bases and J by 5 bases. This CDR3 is CASSLPPAGGPDEQYF. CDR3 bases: TGTGCCAGCAGCTTACCACCAGCGGGAGGGCCAGACGAGCAGTACTTC.

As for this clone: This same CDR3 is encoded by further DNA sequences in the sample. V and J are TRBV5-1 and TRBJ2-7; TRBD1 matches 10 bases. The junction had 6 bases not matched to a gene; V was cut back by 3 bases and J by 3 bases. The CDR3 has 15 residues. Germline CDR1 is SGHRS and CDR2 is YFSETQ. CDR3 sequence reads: CASSSTGTGVYEQYF. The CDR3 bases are TGCGCCAGCAGCTCTACCGGGACAGGGGTCTACGAGCAGTACTTC.

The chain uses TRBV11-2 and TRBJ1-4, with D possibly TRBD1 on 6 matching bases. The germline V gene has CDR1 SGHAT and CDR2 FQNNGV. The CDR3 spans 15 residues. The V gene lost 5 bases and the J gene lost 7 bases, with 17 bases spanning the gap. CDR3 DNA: TGTGCCAGCAGCGAACACAGGGATGCTCGTGAAAAACTGTTTTTT. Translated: CASSEHRDAREKLFF.

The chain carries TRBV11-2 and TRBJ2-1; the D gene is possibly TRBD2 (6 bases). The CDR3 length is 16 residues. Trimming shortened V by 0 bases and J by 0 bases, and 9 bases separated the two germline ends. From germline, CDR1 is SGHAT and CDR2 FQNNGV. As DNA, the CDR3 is TGTGCCAGCAGCTTAGAACGGGAGAGCTCCTACAATGAGCAGTTCTTC. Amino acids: CASSLERESSYNEQFF.

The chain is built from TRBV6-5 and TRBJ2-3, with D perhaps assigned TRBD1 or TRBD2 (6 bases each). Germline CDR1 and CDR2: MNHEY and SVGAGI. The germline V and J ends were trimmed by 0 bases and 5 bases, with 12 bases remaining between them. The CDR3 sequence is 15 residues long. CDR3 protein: CASSYSTGARDTQYF. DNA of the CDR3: TGTGCCAGCAGTTACTCGACGGGGGCAAGAGATACGCAGTATTTT.

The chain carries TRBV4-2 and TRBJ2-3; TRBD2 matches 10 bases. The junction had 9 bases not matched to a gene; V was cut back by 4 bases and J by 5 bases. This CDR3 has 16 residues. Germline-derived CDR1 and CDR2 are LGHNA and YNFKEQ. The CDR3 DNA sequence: TGTGCCAGCAGCCTCGGACCGGGACTAGCGAAAGATACGCAGTATTTT. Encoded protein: CASSLGPGLAKDTQYF.

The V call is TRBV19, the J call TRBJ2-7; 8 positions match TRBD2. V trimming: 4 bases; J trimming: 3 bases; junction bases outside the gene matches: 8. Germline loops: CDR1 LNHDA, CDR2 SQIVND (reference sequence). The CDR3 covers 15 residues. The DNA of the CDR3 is TGTGCCAGTAGTACGGAACCAGCGGGAGTCTACGAGCAGTACTTC. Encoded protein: CASSTEPAGVYEQYF. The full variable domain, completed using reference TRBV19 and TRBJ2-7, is DGGITQSPKYLFRKEGQNVTLSCEQNLNHDAMYWYRQDPGQGLRLIYYSQIVNDFQKGDIAEGYSVSREKKESFPLTVTSAQKNPTAFYLCASSTEPAGVYEQYFGPGTRLTVT.

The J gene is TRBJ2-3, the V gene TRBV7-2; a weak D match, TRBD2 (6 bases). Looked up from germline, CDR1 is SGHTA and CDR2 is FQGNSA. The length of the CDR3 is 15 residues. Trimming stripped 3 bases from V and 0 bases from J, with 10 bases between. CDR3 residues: CASSFSGLSTDTQYF. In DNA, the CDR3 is TGTGCCAGCAGCTTTAGCGGCCTAAGCACAGATACGCAGTATTTT.

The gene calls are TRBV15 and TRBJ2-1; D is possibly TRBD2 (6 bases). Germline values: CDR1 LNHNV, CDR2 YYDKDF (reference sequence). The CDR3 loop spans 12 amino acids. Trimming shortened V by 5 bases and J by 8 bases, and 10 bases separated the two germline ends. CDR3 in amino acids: CATSLIADEQFF. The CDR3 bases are TGTGCCACCAGCTTGATAGCGGATGAGCAGTTCTTC.

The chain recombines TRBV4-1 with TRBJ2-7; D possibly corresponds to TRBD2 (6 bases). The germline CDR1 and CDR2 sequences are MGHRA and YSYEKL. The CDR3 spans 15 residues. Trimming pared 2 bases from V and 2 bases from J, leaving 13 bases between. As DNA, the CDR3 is TGCGCCAGCAGCCAATCCGGGACTGCCACCTACGAGCAGTACTTC. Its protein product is CASSQSGTATYEQYF.

The CDR3 nucleotides are TGTGCCAGCAGTTACGTGAGGGAGTTTTCTGGAAACACCATATATTTT. Translating it yields CASSYVREFSGNTIYF. This chain uses TRBV6-5 with TRBJ1-3, with unresolved D. The CDR3 has 16 residues. The germline gives CDR1 MNHEY, CDR2 SVGAGI. V was shortened by 2 bases and J by 1 base, with 12 bases between the two germline ends.

For the CDR3, the DNA is TGTGCCAGCAGATACCAAATGGACAGGATATACGAGCAGTACTTC. The encoded protein is CASRYQMDRIYEQYF. This chain links TRBV27 with TRBJ2-7, with 7 bases lining up with TRBD1. CDR3 length: 15 residues. The germline V gene encodes CDR1 MNHEY and CDR2 SMNVEV (reference sequence). V lost 6 bases and J lost 4; bases outside the gene matches: 12.

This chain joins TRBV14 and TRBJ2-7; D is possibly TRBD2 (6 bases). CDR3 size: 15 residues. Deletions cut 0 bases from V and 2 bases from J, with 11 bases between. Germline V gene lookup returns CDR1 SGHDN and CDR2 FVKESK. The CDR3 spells CASSQDWGLTYEQYF. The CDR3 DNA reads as TGTGCCAGCAGCCAAGACTGGGGACTGACCTACGAGCAGTACTTC.